This T cell receptor (beta chain) was sequenced during a study of CD8 T cells in Susac syndrome. Both CD4+ and CD8+ T cells were negatively isolated, and TEMRA cells underwent FACS enrichment. Random hexamers were used to reverse transcribe an amount of roughly 0.45 to 1 ug RNA. MiXCR, applied by TCRdb to the immunoSEQ multiplex PCR reads, yields one record per CDR3 protein. The sample includes under 200,000 distinct CDR3 sequences, approximately 94% of them seen just once. The V and J ends lost 2 bases and 2 bases respectively, with 9 bases between them. This CDR3 region has 13 residues. Germline V CDR1 and CDR2: SQVTM, ANQGSEA.

This chain uses TRBV29-1 with TRBJ2-5; tentative D call: TRBD1 (6 bases). Material: CD4+ T cells from PBMCs. This clonotype was sampled from a human donor with Susac syndrome. As DNA, the CDR3 is TGCAGCGTTGAAAAGGACAGTCAAGAGACCCAGTACTTC. This encodes CSVEKDSQETQYF.